The clone carrying this T cell receptor (beta chain) was counted a single time. The data were taken from a study of T cell changes during pregnancy in multiple sclerosis. CDR1 and CDR2 (germline): LGHNA, YSLEER. The V and J ends lost 0 bases and 2 bases respectively, with 12 bases between them. The CDR3 totals 16 residues. The repertoire was sequenced with immunoSEQ multiplex PCR; TCRdb's copy has only in-frame clones and lacks some. Altogether 60,000 to 90,000 clones are present, about 89% being singletons, with the ten largest covering approximately 2%. Source: peripheral blood, taken before pregnancy. The rearrangement uses TRBV4-3 and TRBJ2-3, with D possibly matching TRBD2 (5 bases). The clonotype was recovered from a female donor with multiple sclerosis, enrolled in a pregnancy study. CDR3 DNA: TGCGCCAGCAGCCAAGAACTAGTAGGATACACAGATACGCAGTATTTT. This sequence encodes CASSQELVGYTDTQYF.